The present TCR beta chain was sequenced within a study of blood T cells in healthy people across ages. Study-level points and caveats: CMV status of donors was unknown, possibly confounding expanded clonotype changes. A greater number of naive CD4+ cells and higher diversity distinguished long-lived donors from aged donors.

Donor samples were obtained from healthy Caucasian individuals from Russia, aged about 6 to 90. Isolated per sample were at least 7 million PBMCs. The V and J ends lost 3 bases and 5 bases respectively, with 14 bases between them. The CDR3 has 15 amino acids. This clonotype occurred a few times. What it recognizes is unknown. Primed by a sample-barcoded 5' primer and a J-beta primer mix, a second PCR proceeded for roughly 6 to 12 cycles. Via MiXCR, TCRdb re-called the 5' RACE reads, giving one row per CDR3 protein. The table records some 1.1 million distinct CDR3 sequences, more than 30% of them present only once.

The receptor was derived from a young man in good health. Sequenced material: blood. This chain connects TRBV12-3 or TRBV12-4 to TRBJ1-5; a possible D gene is TRBD1 (6 bases). The CDR3 DNA follows: TGTGCCAGCAGTTTTAACAGGGAGGCGGATCAGCCCCAGCATTTT. Its protein product is CASSFNREADQPQHF.